The 27 T cell receptor beta chains below were found in one sample sequenced in a study of response to subunit inactivated influenza vaccine. TCRdb used MiXCR to reprocess the RT-PCR reads, holding one entry per CDR3 protein. The sample has about 300,000 distinct CDR3 sequences; just over 20% are singletons. Sample: PBMCs from blood, taken around 22 months after vaccination. These receptors all stem from a man aged 50-75 years who received an inactivated influenza vaccine.

This clonotype was detected only a few times. This chain joins TRBV12-3 or TRBV12-4 and TRBJ2-7; 7 bases are a match to TRBD2. Trimming took 8 bases from V and 5 from J; bases not matched to a gene: 12. CDR3 length: 14 amino acids. The CDR3: CASGPGGRGHEQYF. CDR3 sequence (DNA): TGTGCCAGCGGACCCGGGGGGAGGGGCCACGAGCAGTACTTC.

V is TRBV9 and J is TRBJ2-3; TRBD2 agrees at 9 bases. Per germline, CDR1 SGDLS and CDR2 YYNGEE. The trim removed 1 base at V and 4 bases at J, leaving 4 bases unmatched. The CDR3 has 15 amino acids. For the CDR3, the DNA is TGTGCCAGCAGCGTAAGCCTAGCGGGATCAGATACGCAGTATTTT. Protein: CASSVSLAGSDTQYF. The variable domain in full, with the rest retrieved from reference TRBV9 and TRBJ2-3, is DSGVTQTPKHLITATGQRVTLRCSPRSGDLSVYWYQQSLDQGLQFLIQYYNGEERAKGNILERFSAQQFPDLHSELNLSSLELGDSALYFCASSVSLAGSDTQYFGPGTRLTVL.

This clonotype came up many times. The chain links TRBV4-2 to TRBJ1-2; possibly TRBD1 for D (6 bases). Germline V gene sequence: CDR1 LGHNA, CDR2 YNFKEQ. This CDR3 is built from 15 residues. The V end lost 1 base, the J end lost 7 bases, and 16 bases lay between the germline ends. For the CDR3, the DNA is TGTGCCAGCAGCCAAGTTGCGGGGGCGATAGTTGGCTACACCTTC. This codes for CASSQVAGAIVGYTF.

This chain joins TRBV7-2 and TRBJ2-1; D possibly matches TRBD1 or TRBD2 (6 bases each). This CDR3 is 15 amino acids long. Germline CDR1 and CDR2: SGHTA and FQGNSA. V lost 2 bases and J 3 bases, leaving 11 bases between the germline ends. The CDR3 is CASSLRGAGYNEQFF. CDR3 DNA: TGTGCCAGCAGCTTAAGGGGGGCAGGCTACAATGAGCAGTTCTTC.

This clonotype was seen repeatedly, ten times or more. The V gene is TRBV18, the J gene TRBJ1-1; maybe TRBD1 (5 bases). Trimming pared 4 bases from V and 4 bases from J, leaving 13 bases between. The CDR3 is made up of 14 amino acids. The germline gives CDR1 KGHSH, CDR2 LQKENI. CDR3 protein: CASSLFRESTEAFF. The CDR3 nucleotides read TGTGCCAGCTCACTGTTCAGGGAGAGCACTGAAGCTTTCTTT. Full variable domain (rest looked up from reference TRBV18 and TRBJ1-1): NAGVMQNPRHLVRRRGQEARLRCSPMKGHSHVYWYRQLPEEGLKFMVYLQKENIIDESGMPKERFSAEFPKEGPSILRIQQVVRGDSAAYFCASSLFRESTEAFFGQGTRLTVV.

The V gene is TRBV11-2, the J gene TRBJ2-1; 10 positions agree with TRBD2. J was trimmed by 0 bases and V by 0 bases; bases with no gene match: 11. Germline-derived CDR1 and CDR2 are SGHAT and FQNNGV. The CDR3 extends over 20 amino acids. CDR3 coding DNA: TGTGCCAGCAGCTTAGATCGGGGTAGCGGGGGGCCGAGCTCCTACAATGAGCAGTTCTTC. It yields the protein CASSLDRGSGGPSSYNEQFF.

The gene calls are TRBV20-1 and TRBJ2-2, with TRBD2 identical over 11 bases. Germline assignment: CDR1 DFQATT and CDR2 SNEGSKA (reference sequence). Trimming cost V 1 base and J 6 bases; bases outside gene matches: 10. This CDR3 contains 17 residues. This chain's CDR3 is CSARGVLSSGGPGELFF. CDR3 in DNA: TGCAGTGCTAGAGGCGTTTTATCTAGCGGGGGGCCCGGGGAGCTGTTTTTT.

This clonotype was found many times. It is unclear where the CDR3 begins or ends on the DNA, so no DNA is shown, and the CDR3 is as TCRdb lists it. V and J are TRBV12-3 or TRBV12-4 and TRBJ1-6. The CDR3 has 15 amino acids, counting both end residues. The CDR3 region is CASSSSSSYNSPLHF.

The chain joins TRBV3-1 to TRBJ2-2, with TRBD1 as a possible D gene (5 bases). V was shortened by 1 base and J by 1 base, with 7 bases between the two germline ends. CDR3 length: 15 amino acids. CDR1 is LGHDT, CDR2 YNNKEL, per germline (reference sequence). CDR3 coding DNA: TGTGCCAGCAGCCAAGCGCAGGGGAACACCGGGGAGCTGTTTTTT. Its translation is CASSQAQGNTGELFF.

In its sample, this clonotype was seen many times. This sequence joins TRBV20-1 and TRBJ2-1; D is ambiguous. Germline CDR1 DFQATT, CDR2 SNEGSKA (reference sequence). The CDR3 sequence is 13 residues long. V lost 3 bases and J 6 bases, leaving 12 bases between the germline ends. The CDR3 sequence: CSARPVVANEQFF. In DNA, the CDR3 is TGCAGTGCTAGGCCCGTGGTCGCCAATGAGCAGTTCTTC.

This clonotype occurred a few times. The chain is built from TRBV12-3 or TRBV12-4 and TRBJ1-1; 8 bases are a match to TRBD1. V lost 7 bases and J lost 3; bases outside the gene matches: 7. This CDR3 comprises 14 residues. CDR3 residues: CASTRQGRDTEAFF. In DNA, the CDR3 is TGTGCCAGCACTCGACAGGGGAGAGACACTGAAGCTTTCTTT.

This clonotype was seen ten or more times. The chain recombines TRBV6-5 with TRBJ1-2; D not certain. The V gene's germline CDR1 is MNHEY and CDR2 SVGAGI. There are 16 residues in the CDR3. V was pared by 2 bases and J by 4 bases, with 17 bases between. CDR3 DNA sequence: TGTGCCAGCAGTTACACAGCACAAGGCGACCTCTATGGCTACACCTTC. This gives the protein CASSYTAQGDLYGYTF.

This clonotype showed up just a few times. The V and J genes are TRBV2 and TRBJ1-1; D call uncertain. The V end was cut by 8 bases, the J end by 1 base, with 8 bases between. The CDR3 has 12 residues. Germline lookup yields CDR1 SNHLY and CDR2 FYNNEI. For the CDR3, the DNA is TGTGCCAGCTGCCAGTCGAACACTGAAGCTTTCTTT. Translating gives CASCQSNTEAFF.

The J gene is TRBJ2-1, the V gene TRBV24-1, with D maybe TRBD2 (7 bases). CDR1 is KGHDR, CDR2 SFDVKD, per germline. The CDR3 sequence is 17 residues long. V was pared by 2 bases and J by 3 bases, with 16 bases between. CDR3 sequence reads: CATSDSTTRGGYNEQFF. In DNA, the CDR3 is TGTGCCACCAGTGATTCCACGACTAGGGGGGGCTACAATGAGCAGTTCTTC.

In its sample, this clonotype was seen many times. The J gene is TRBJ2-5, the V gene TRBV2; D is ambiguous. V lost 5 bases and J lost 2, with 3 bases in between. CDR1 SNHLY and CDR2 FYNNEI come from the germline V gene. The CDR3 sequence is 11 residues long. The CDR3 nucleotides are TGTGCCAGCAGTCGTCAAGAGACCCAGTACTTC. Its translation: CASSRQETQYF.

The table lists this clonotype with a few counts. The rearrangement uses TRBV7-6 and TRBJ1-6; weak D call: TRBD1 (6 bases). CDR1 is SGHVS and CDR2 is FNYEAQ in the germline V gene. The germline V and J ends were trimmed by 1 base and 8 bases, with 12 bases remaining between them. CDR3 length equals 15 residues. The CDR3 loop reads CASSLDRVGDSPLHF. Written as DNA, the CDR3 is TGTGCCAGCAGCTTAGACAGGGTTGGTGATTCACCCCTCCACTTT.

This sequence joins TRBV6-2 or TRBV6-3 and TRBJ2-5, with D perhaps matching TRBD1 (5 bases). This CDR3 has 12 amino acids. Trimming removed 5 bases from V and 2 bases from J, with 6 bases in between. Germline V gene sequence: CDR1 MNHEY, CDR2 SVGEGT. This chain's CDR3 is CASSDRQETQYF. CDR3 nucleotides: TGTGCCAGCAGTGACAGACAAGAGACCCAGTACTTC.

This clonotype was picked up a small number of times. The V gene is TRBV4-3, the J gene TRBJ1-1; the D is unclear. The germline gives CDR1 LGHNA, CDR2 YSLEER. CDR3 length equals 15 residues. Trimming shortened V by 1 base and J by 5 bases, and 14 bases separated the two germline ends. CDR3 sequence reads: CASSQVDLGRTEAFF. The CDR3 DNA reads TGCGCCAGCAGCCAAGTTGACCTTGGGAGAACTGAAGCTTTCTTT.

CDR3 protein: CASSPGNSPNQPQHF. DNA for the CDR3: TGTGCCAGCAGCCCGGGAAACAGCCCCAATCAGCCCCAGCATTTT. V and J are TRBV7-2 and TRBJ1-5; D uncertain. Trimming stripped 5 bases from V and 3 bases from J, with 14 bases between. Germline CDR1 and CDR2: SGHTA and FQGNSA. The CDR3 runs 15 residues.

This clonotype was detected a few times. The chain employs TRBV10-3 and TRBJ2-5; D gene uncertain. The CDR3 length is 14 residues. The germline V gene has CDR1 ENHRY and CDR2 SYGVKD. With 0 bases removed from V and 4 bases from J, the gap between germline ends came to 9 bases. CDR3 nucleotides: TGTGCCATCAGTGAGTCTCGTCGGGCAGAGACCCAGTACTTC. It codes for CAISESRRAETQYF.

The rearrangement uses TRBV6-5 and TRBJ2-7; D might be TRBD1 or TRBD2, each matching 6 bases. Germline values: CDR1 MNHEY, CDR2 SVGAGI. The CDR3 spans 15 residues. The V end lost 0 bases, the J end lost 2 bases, and 11 bases lay between the germline ends. For the CDR3, the DNA is TGTGCCAGCAGTTACTCGCCGGAGGGGGCCTACGAGCAGTACTTC. Encoded protein: CASSYSPEGAYEQYF.

CDR3 bases: TGCAGTGCTGGACAGGGGGCTGTTAGCGAGCAGTACTTC. It specifies CSAGQGAVSEQYF. The chain has TRBV20-1 and TRBJ2-7; 11 positions agree with TRBD1. The trim removed 5 bases at V and 6 bases at J, leaving 6 bases unmatched. The germline CDR1 and CDR2 sequences are DFQATT and SNEGSKA (reference sequence). There are 13 residues in the CDR3.

The chain has TRBV5-6 and TRBJ1-2, with D unclear. Trimming took 0 bases from V and 2 from J, leaving 11 bases between them. The germline V gene has CDR1 SGHDT and CDR2 YYEEEE. CDR3 size: 15 residues. The CDR3 protein is CASSLVDGGNYGYTF. The CDR3 coding sequence is TGTGCCAGCAGCTTGGTGGACGGCGGGAACTATGGCTACACCTTC. The full variable domain, in which reference TRBV5-6 and TRBJ1-2 provide the parts outside the CDR3, is DAGVTQSPTHLIKTRGQQVTLRCSPKSGHDTVSWYQQALGQGPQFIFQYYEEEERQRGNFPDRFSGHQFPNYSSELNVNALLLGDSALYLCASSLVDGGNYGYTFGSGTRLTVV.

This sequence joins TRBV7-6 and TRBJ2-1, with 7 bases lining up with TRBD1. The CDR3 totals 13 residues. Germline lookup yields CDR1 SGHVS and CDR2 FNYEAQ. J gave up 9 bases and V 2 bases, and 4 bases lay outside the gene matches. For the CDR3, the DNA is TGTGCCAGCAGCTTACAGGGGGTTGTTGAGCAGTTCTTC. Protein sequence: CASSLQGVVEQFF.

The chain recombines TRBV19 with TRBJ2-7; 10 bases are a match to TRBD1. The V gene end was trimmed by 6 bases and the J gene end by 7 bases; junction bases not matched to a gene: 18. The CDR3 runs 17 residues. The germline V gene has CDR1 LNHDA and CDR2 SQIVND (reference sequence). The CDR3 spells CASSPPRRDRGPSEQYF. Here the CDR3 DNA reads TGTGCCAGTAGCCCACCTAGGCGGGACAGGGGACCCTCTGAGCAGTACTTC.

In its sample, this clonotype was seen many times. The CDR3 loop reads CASSHEDRNLIYGYTF. The CDR3 DNA reads TGTGCCAGCAGCCACGAGGACAGGAACCTCATCTATGGCTACACCTTC. The genes are TRBV4-2 and TRBJ1-2, with TRBD1 matching over 7 bases. The trim removed 3 bases at V and 4 bases at J, leaving 11 bases unmatched. CDR3 length: 16 amino acids. In germline, CDR1 is LGHNA, CDR2 YNFKEQ.

This CDR3 is CASSLQQGTDTQYF. Written as DNA, the CDR3 is TGCGCCAGCAGCTTGCAACAGGGTACAGATACGCAGTATTTT. J is TRBJ2-3 and V is TRBV5-1; TRBD1 might be the D (6 bases). Trimming removed 1 base from V and 3 bases from J, with 9 bases in between. This CDR3 spans 14 amino acids. Germline V lookup: CDR1 SGHRS, CDR2 YFSETQ.